These 23 T cell receptor beta chains were all obtained from the same sample, sequenced in a study of cytomegalovirus exposure and HLA in healthy donors. PCR primers comprised 60 Vbeta and 13 Jbeta primers. The assay was immunoSEQ multiplex PCR, and TCRdb's table has in-frame clones only and misses some. There are about 150,000 clones in the sample; 80% occur only once, and over 10% lies in the top ten. Material for sequencing was PBMCs. Receptor source: a man under 40 in good health and CMV-seropositive.

The V and J genes are TRBV7-3 and TRBJ2-5, with 8 bases fitting TRBD2. The trim removed 4 bases at V and 7 bases at J, leaving 8 bases unmatched. The CDR3 covers 14 residues. Germline V lookup: CDR1 SGHTA, CDR2 FQGTGA. The CDR3 protein is CASSSPDAGGTQYF. DNA for the CDR3: TGTGCCAGCAGCTCTCCTGATGCGGGAGGGACCCAGTACTTC.

The J gene is TRBJ2-2, the V gene TRBV5-1; D not resolved. The V and J ends lost 3 bases and 6 bases respectively, with 9 bases between them. Germline assignment: CDR1 SGHRS and CDR2 YFSETQ. The CDR3 loop spans 13 amino acids. CDR3 in amino acids: CASSSHEAGELFF. In DNA form, the CDR3 reads TGCGCCAGCAGCTCCCATGAGGCCGGGGAGCTGTTTTTT.

J is TRBJ2-3 and V is TRBV14; D is perhaps TRBD2 (6 bases). CDR1 SGHDN and CDR2 FVKESK come from the germline V gene. V lost 4 bases, J lost 6 bases, and 20 bases lay in between. This CDR3 is 16 amino acids long. The CDR3 nucleotides are TGTGCCAGCAGCCGAAAGAGCGGGCTTAATTCGGATACGCAGTATTTT. It specifies CASSRKSGLNSDTQYF. The whole variable domain, filled in from reference TRBV14 and TRBJ2-3, reads EAGVTQFPSHSVIEKGQTVTLRCDPISGHDNLYWYRRVMGKEIKFLLHFVKESKQDESGMPNNRFLAERTGGTYSTLKVQPAELEDSGVYFCASSRKSGLNSDTQYFGPGTRLTVL.

V gene TRBV5-1 combines with J gene TRBJ2-7, with D possibly TRBD1 on 5 matching bases. The V end was cut by 5 bases, the J end by 3 bases, with 12 bases between. CDR1 and CDR2 (germline): SGHRS, YFSETQ. This CDR3 contains 13 residues. The CDR3 coding sequence is TGCGCCAGCAGTACAAAGGGGAACTACGAGCAGTACTTC. This gives the protein CASSTKGNYEQYF.

The chain recombines TRBV18 with TRBJ2-3, with TRBD1 matching over 7 bases. The CDR3 is 15 residues long. Unmatched junction bases numbered 7, after V lost 3 bases and J lost 4 bases. Per germline, CDR1 KGHSH and CDR2 LQKENI. CDR3 in amino acids: CASSPQGQWSDTQYF. The CDR3 region has the DNA TGTGCCAGCTCACCCCAGGGACAGTGGTCAGATACGCAGTATTTT. Looking up the rest from reference TRBV18 and TRBJ2-3 gives the full variable domain: NAGVMQNPRHLVRRRGQEARLRCSPMKGHSHVYWYRQLPEEGLKFMVYLQKENIIDESGMPKERFSAEFPKEGPSILRIQQVVRGDSAAYFCASSPQGQWSDTQYFGPGTRLTVL.

The rearrangement joins TRBV13 to TRBJ2-7; D is unclear. This CDR3 comprises 11 residues. Germline CDR1 reads PRHDT; CDR2 reads FYEKMQ (reference sequence). The V and J ends lost 5 bases and 4 bases respectively, with 6 bases between them. For the CDR3, the DNA is TGTGCCAGCAGCGTCATTTACGAGCAGTACTTC. This encodes CASSVIYEQYF. The entire variable domain, with the rest obtained from reference TRBV13 and TRBJ2-7, is as follows: AAGVIQSPRHLIKEKRETATLKCYPIPRHDTVYWYQQGPGQDPQFLISFYEKMQSDKGSIPDRFSAQQFSDYHSELNMSSLELGDSALYFCASSVIYEQYFGPGTRLTVT.

V usage is TRBV7-9 and J usage is TRBJ2-5; a possible D gene is TRBD1 (5 bases). Trimming shortened V by 5 bases and J by 5 bases, and 9 bases separated the two germline ends. This CDR3 comprises 12 residues. Germline V gene data show CDR1 as SEHNR and CDR2 as FQNEAQ (reference sequence). The CDR3 region is CASSPQGETQYF. The DNA of the CDR3 is TGTGCCAGCAGCCCCCAGGGTGAGACCCAGTACTTC. Filled out from reference TRBV7-9 and TRBJ2-5, the complete variable domain reads DTGVSQNPRHKITKRGQNVTFRCDPISEHNRLYWYRQTLGQGPEFLTYFQNEAQLEKSRLLSDRFSAERPKGSFSTLEIQRTEQGDSAMYLCASSPQGETQYFGPGTRLLVL.

J is TRBJ2-7 and V is TRBV5-4, with unresolved D. Trimming took off 3 bases at V and 2 bases at J, with 3 bases between the two ends. From germline, CDR1 is SGHNT and CDR2 YYREEE (reference sequence). The CDR3 covers 11 residues. The CDR3 is CASSSTYEQYF. The CDR3 nucleotides read TGTGCCAGCAGCTCCACCTACGAGCAGTACTTC.

V and J are TRBV28 and TRBJ2-7; possibly TRBD2 for D (6 bases). Germline V gene sequence: CDR1 MDHEN, CDR2 SYDVKM. The CDR3 sequence is 14 residues long. The V gene lost 2 bases and the J gene lost 5 bases, with 13 bases spanning the gap. The CDR3 sequence: CASSLAGPAHEQYF. The CDR3 coding sequence is TGTGCCAGCAGTTTAGCGGGGCCCGCTCACGAGCAGTACTTC.

This chain joins TRBV19 and TRBJ1-6, with TRBD1 as a possible D gene (6 bases). This CDR3 contains 16 residues. Trimming pared 3 bases from V and 11 bases from J, leaving 20 bases between. CDR1 and CDR2 from the germline V gene are LNHDA and SQIVND (reference sequence). The CDR3 nucleotides read TGTGCCAGTAGTATTGGATGGAACAGGGTAGTTCCACCCCTCCACTTT. Amino acid sequence: CASSIGWNRVVPPLHF.

This sequence joins TRBV28 and TRBJ2-1; TRBD1 aligns across 8 bases. The V and J ends lost 4 bases and 10 bases, in that order; junction bases with no gene match: 12. Per the germline V gene, CDR1 is MDHEN and CDR2 is SYDVKM. This CDR3 contains 15 residues. CDR3 residues: CASSSRDRNFREQFF. The CDR3 DNA reads TGTGCCAGCAGTTCCCGGGACAGGAACTTCCGAGAGCAGTTCTTC.

J is TRBJ2-2 and V is TRBV11-3, with D uncertain. The CDR3 has 14 residues. The germline V and J ends were trimmed by 4 bases and 0 bases, with 6 bases remaining between them. Germline V gene sequence: CDR1 SGHNT, CDR2 YENEEA. CDR3 amino acids: CASSYTANTGELFF. In DNA form, the CDR3 reads TGTGCCAGCAGCTACACCGCGAACACCGGGGAGCTGTTTTTT.

On this clone: The same CDR3 can be traced to other DNA sequences in this sample. The chain employs TRBV7-9 and TRBJ1-4; D remains ambiguous. The CDR3 totals 13 residues. The V and J ends lost 4 bases and 5 bases respectively, with 8 bases between them. Germline V gives CDR1 SEHNR, CDR2 FQNEAQ (reference sequence). DNA of the CDR3: TGTGCCAGCAGCTCCACTACCAATGAAAAACTGTTTTTT. Translating it yields CASSSTTNEKLFF.

This rearrangement joins TRBV2 to TRBJ2-5; TRBD2 agrees at 10 bases. The V gene end was trimmed by 4 bases and the J gene end by 5 bases; junction bases not matched to a gene: 7. The CDR3 is made up of 15 amino acids. Germline V gives CDR1 SNHLY, CDR2 FYNNEI. The CDR3 protein is CASSALAGEVETQYF. The CDR3 DNA reads TGTGCCAGCAGTGCCCTAGCGGGAGAGGTCGAGACCCAGTACTTC.

This clone was seen a few times. CDR3 region: CASSAGVFEDTEAFF. The CDR3 bases are TGTGCCAGCAGCGCAGGGGTTTTCGAGGACACTGAAGCTTTCTTT. The rearrangement uses TRBV6-5 and TRBJ1-1, with D perhaps TRBD1 (6 bases). Germline V lookup: CDR1 MNHEY, CDR2 SVGAGI. CDR3 length: 15 amino acids. The germline V and J ends were trimmed by 6 bases and 3 bases, with 17 bases remaining between them.

The chain joins TRBV7-2 to TRBJ1-3; 7 nucleotides line up with TRBD1. CDR3 length: 16 residues. Per the germline V gene, CDR1 is SGHTA and CDR2 is FQGNSA. Trimming cost V 1 base and J 3 bases; bases outside gene matches: 6. CDR3 DNA: TGTGCCAGCAGCTTAGTCGGGACAGCCCGTGGAAACACCATATATTTT. Translated, it gives CASSLVGTARGNTIYF.

The V call is TRBV19, the J call TRBJ2-1; TRBD1 aligns across 10 bases. CDR1 and CDR2 from the germline V gene are LNHDA and SQIVND (reference sequence). The CDR3 runs to 16 residues. The trim removed 3 bases at V and 1 base at J, leaving 3 bases unmatched. CDR3 sequence: CASSISGQGSYNEQFF. CDR3 nucleotide sequence: TGTGCCAGTAGTATTTCGGGACAGGGGTCCTACAATGAGCAGTTCTTC.

This chain links TRBV7-2 with TRBJ1-1, with D hard to call. Germline CDR1 is SGHTA and CDR2 is FQGNSA. This CDR3 has 14 residues. The ends were cut back, 1 base at V and 0 bases at J, with 6 bases in the middle. This CDR3 is CASSLGQLNTEAFF. The CDR3 DNA is TGTGCCAGCAGCTTAGGTCAATTGAACACTGAAGCTTTCTTT.

This clone was detected only once. V is TRBV27 and J is TRBJ1-3; D uncertain. V lost 3 bases and J lost 3, with 9 bases in between. The CDR3 has 14 amino acids. Germline values: CDR1 MNHEY, CDR2 SMNVEV (reference sequence). The CDR3 here is CASSFGGSGNTIYF. The CDR3 nucleotides are TGTGCCAGCAGTTTTGGTGGCAGTGGAAACACCATATATTTT.

This clone was counted once. The genes are TRBV5-1 and TRBJ2-1; 11 positions match TRBD1. The CDR3 spans 14 residues. With 3 bases clipped from V and 10 bases from J, the junction kept 6 bases outside the gene matches. Germline-derived CDR1 and CDR2 are SGHRS and YFSETQ. The CDR3, as DNA: TGCGCCAGCAGCTCGGACAGGGGGCTAGGGGAGCAGTTCTTC. It encodes CASSSDRGLGEQFF.

This clone has just a few counts. The rearrangement links TRBV11-2 to TRBJ2-1; D not certain. This CDR3 comprises 12 residues. The V gene lost 5 bases and the J gene lost 6 bases, with 8 bases spanning the gap. Germline V lookup: CDR1 SGHAT, CDR2 FQNNGV. This CDR3 is CASSLVPNEQFF. In nucleotides, the CDR3 is TGTGCCAGCAGCCTCGTTCCCAATGAGCAGTTCTTC.

The V and J genes are TRBV4-1 and TRBJ2-7; no clear D. This CDR3 has 13 amino acids. Germline V lookup: CDR1 MGHRA, CDR2 YSYEKL. The V end was cut by 1 base, the J end by 4 bases, with 8 bases between. CDR3 in amino acids: CASSQGDGYEQYF. CDR3 DNA: TGCGCCAGCAGCCAAGGTGACGGGTACGAGCAGTACTTC.

In this sample, this clone turned up a few times. The genes are TRBV28 and TRBJ1-2; 7 positions agree with TRBD1. Germline V gene data show CDR1 as MDHEN and CDR2 as SYDVKM. V was clipped by 9 bases and J by 0 bases; unmatched bases: 7. This CDR3 contains 14 residues. CDR3 in DNA: TGTGCCAGTTCCGGGACAGCGGCTAACTATGGCTACACCTTC. Protein product: CASSGTAANYGYTF.